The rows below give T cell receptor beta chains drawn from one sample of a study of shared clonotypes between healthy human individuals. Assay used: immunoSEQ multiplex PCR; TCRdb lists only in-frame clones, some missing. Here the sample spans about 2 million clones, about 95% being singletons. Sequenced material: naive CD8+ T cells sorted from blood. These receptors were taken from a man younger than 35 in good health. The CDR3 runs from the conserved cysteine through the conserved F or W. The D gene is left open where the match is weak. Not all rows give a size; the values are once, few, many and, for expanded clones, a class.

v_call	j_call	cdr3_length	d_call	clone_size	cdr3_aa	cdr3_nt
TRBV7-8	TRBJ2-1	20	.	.	CASSLEDSLGWMAGGNEQFF	TGTGCCAGCAGCTTAGAGGACAGTTTAGGATGGATGGCAGGCGGCAATGAGCAGTTCTTC
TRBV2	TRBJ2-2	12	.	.	CASSRNTGELFF	TGTGCCAGCAGCAGAAACACCGGGGAGCTGTTTTTT
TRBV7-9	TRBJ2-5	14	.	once	CASSEDRAQETQYF	TGTGCCAGCAGCGAGGACAGAGCCCAAGAGACCCAGTACTTC
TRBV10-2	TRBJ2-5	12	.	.	CASNEGQETQYF	TGCGCCAGCAATGAGGGCCAAGAGACCCAGTACTTC
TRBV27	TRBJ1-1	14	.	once	CASSIADSNTEAFF	TGTGCCAGCAGTATAGCTGACAGCAACACTGAAGCTTTCTTT
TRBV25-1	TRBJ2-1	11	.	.	CASSAPPEQFF	TGTGCCAGCAGTGCCCCCCCTGAGCAGTTCTTC
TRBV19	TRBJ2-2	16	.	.	CASSIGPPWVTGELFF	TGTGCCAGTAGTATAGGCCCGCCATGGGTCACCGGGGAGCTGTTTTTT
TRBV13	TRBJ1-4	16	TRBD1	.	CASSLEGGGFEEKLFF	TGTGCCAGCAGCTTAGAAGGGGGCGGGTTTGAAGAAAAACTGTTTTTT
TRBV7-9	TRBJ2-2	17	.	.	CASSLPWDSQGTGELFF	TGTGCCAGCAGCTTACCGTGGGACTCCCAGGGGACCGGGGAGCTGTTTTTT
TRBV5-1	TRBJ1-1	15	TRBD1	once	CASSLRTGVNTEAFF	TGCGCCAGCAGCTTACGGACAGGAGTGAACACTGAAGCTTTCTTT
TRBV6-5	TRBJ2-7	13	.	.	CASSYSQEYEQYF	TGTGCCAGCAGTTACTCGCAGGAGTACGAGCAGTACTTC
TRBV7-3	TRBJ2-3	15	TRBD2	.	CASSLAGGPPDTQYF	TGTGCCAGCAGCTTAGCGGGGGGCCCGCCAGATACGCAGTATTTT
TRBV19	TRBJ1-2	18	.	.	CASHPIDSRIIDNYGYTF	TGTGCCAGTCATCCCATTGACAGCCGGATAATTGATAACTATGGCTACACCTTC
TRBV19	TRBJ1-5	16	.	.	CASSPQMTGDHQPQHF	TGTGCCAGTAGTCCTCAAATGACAGGAGACCATCAGCCCCAGCATTTT
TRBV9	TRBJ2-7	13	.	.	CASSVGGQGEQYF	TGTGCCAGCAGCGTAGGAGGGCAGGGCGAGCAGTACTTC
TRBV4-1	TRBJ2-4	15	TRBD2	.	CASSQLAGQPNIQYF	TGCGCCAGCAGCCAACTAGCGGGACAGCCGAACATTCAGTACTTC
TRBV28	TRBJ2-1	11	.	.	CASSLGNEQFF	TGTGCCAGCAGTTTAGGTAATGAGCAGTTCTTC
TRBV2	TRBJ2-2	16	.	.	CASSEVGQSVSGELFF	TGTGCCAGCAGTGAAGTGGGCCAAAGCGTGAGCGGGGAGCTGTTTTTT
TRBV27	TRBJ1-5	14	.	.	CASRPQSSNQPQHF	TGTGCCAGCAGACCCCAGAGTAGCAATCAGCCCCAGCATTTT
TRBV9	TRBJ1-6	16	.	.	CASSVESGRINSPLHF	TGTGCCAGCAGCGTAGAATCAGGGAGGATTAATTCACCCCTCCACTTT
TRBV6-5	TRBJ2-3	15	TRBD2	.	CASSRSLGGTDTQYF	TGTGCCAGCAGTCGGAGCCTGGGGGGGACAGATACGCAGTATTTT
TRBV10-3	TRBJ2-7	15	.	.	CAISEGSASTYEQYF	TGTGCCATCAGTGAAGGGAGCGCCTCTACTTACGAGCAGTACTTC
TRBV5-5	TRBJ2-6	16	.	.	CASRAPGSSGANVLTF	TGTGCCAGCAGGGCTCCCGGGAGTTCTGGGGCCAACGTCCTGACTTTC
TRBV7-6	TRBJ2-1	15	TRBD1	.	CASSPRQGVYNEQFF	TGTGCCAGCAGCCCCCGACAGGGGGTTTACAATGAGCAGTTCTTC
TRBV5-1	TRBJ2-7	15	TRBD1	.	CASRKTGTGSYEQYF	TGCGCCAGCAGGAAGACCGGGACAGGGTCCTACGAGCAGTACTTC
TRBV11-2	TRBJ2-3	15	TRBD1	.	CASSLGQGGTDTQYF	TGTGCCAGCAGCCTAGGACAGGGGGGAACAGATACGCAGTATTTT
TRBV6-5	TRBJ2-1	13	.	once	CASSFTYGGEQFF	TGTGCCAGCAGTTTCACCTACGGGGGTGAGCAGTTCTTC
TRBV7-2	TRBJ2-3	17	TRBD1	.	CASSPAGTGYSTDTQYF	TGTGCCAGCAGCCCCGCCGGGACAGGGTATAGCACAGATACGCAGTATTTT
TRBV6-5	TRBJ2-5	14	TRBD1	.	CASSLGQLQETQYF	TGTGCCAGCAGCCTGGGACAGCTCCAAGAGACCCAGTACTTC
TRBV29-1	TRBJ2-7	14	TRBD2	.	CSVGGGSLSYEQYF	TGCAGCGTTGGCGGGGGGTCACTCTCCTACGAGCAGTACTTC
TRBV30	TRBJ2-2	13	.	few	CAWSKEITGELFF	TGTGCCTGGAGCAAAGAAATCACCGGGGAGCTGTTTTTT
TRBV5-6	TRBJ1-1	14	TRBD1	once	CASSNKDRGVGAFF	TGTGCCAGCAGCAACAAGGACAGGGGAGTCGGAGCTTTCTTT
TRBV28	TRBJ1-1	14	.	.	CASSLRALGTEAFF	TGTGCCAGCAGTTTAAGAGCCCTTGGCACTGAAGCTTTCTTT
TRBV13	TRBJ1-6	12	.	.	CASSLWGSPLHF	TGTGCCAGCAGCTTGTGGGGCTCACCCCTCCACTTT
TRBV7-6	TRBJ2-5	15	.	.	CASSSAGTDKETQYF	TGTGCCAGCAGCTCAGCCGGGACGGACAAAGAGACCCAGTACTTC
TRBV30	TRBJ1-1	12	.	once	CAWSPGNTEAFF	TGTGCCTGGAGTCCAGGCAACACTGAAGCTTTCTTT
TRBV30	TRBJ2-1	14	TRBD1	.	CAWSVRDRDIEQFF	TGTGCCTGGAGTGTACGAGACAGGGATATTGAGCAGTTCTTC
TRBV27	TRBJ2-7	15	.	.	CASSPDGDPSYEQYF	TGTGCCAGCAGTCCCGATGGAGACCCATCCTACGAGCAGTACTTC
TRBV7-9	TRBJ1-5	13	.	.	CASSPAAGQPQHF	TGTGCCAGCAGCCCAGCGGCGGGCCAGCCCCAGCATTTT
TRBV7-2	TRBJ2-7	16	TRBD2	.	CASTSGSGRASEEQYF	TGTGCCAGCACCTCCGGGAGCGGGAGGGCCTCGGAAGAGCAGTACTTC
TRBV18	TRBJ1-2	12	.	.	CASSGDLDGYTF	TGTGCCAGCTCAGGGGACCTTGATGGCTACACCTTC
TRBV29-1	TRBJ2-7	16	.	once	CSANSLATGTVGEQYF	TGCAGCGCCAACTCTCTCGCCACAGGGACGGTTGGGGAGCAGTACTTC
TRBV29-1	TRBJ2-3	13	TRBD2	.	CSVVERETDTQYF	TGCAGCGTTGTCGAGCGGGAGACAGATACGCAGTATTTT
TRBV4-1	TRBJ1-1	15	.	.	CASSLLGGLNTEAFF	TGCGCCAGCAGCCTCCTCGGGGGACTGAACACTGAAGCTTTCTTT
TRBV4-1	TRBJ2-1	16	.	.	CASSQDPADPYNEQFF	TGCGCCAGCAGCCAAGATCCAGCGGACCCCTACAATGAGCAGTTCTTC
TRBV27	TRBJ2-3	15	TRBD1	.	CASSPWDRGQDTQYF	TGTGCCAGCAGTCCGTGGGACAGGGGGCAAGATACGCAGTATTTT
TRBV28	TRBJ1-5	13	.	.	CASSLSGSQPQHF	TGTGCCAGCAGTTTATCGGGGTCCCAGCCCCAGCATTTT
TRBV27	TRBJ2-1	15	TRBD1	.	CASRPTGSSEDEQFF	TGTGCCAGCAGGCCGACAGGGTCATCCGAAGATGAGCAGTTCTTC
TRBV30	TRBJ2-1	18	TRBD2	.	CAWSTGLAGLSSYNEQFF	TGTGCCTGGAGTACGGGACTAGCGGGGCTAAGCTCCTACAATGAGCAGTTCTTC
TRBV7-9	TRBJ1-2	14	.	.	CASRNRHPNYGYTF	TGTGCCAGCAGGAACCGGCATCCTAACTATGGCTACACCTTC
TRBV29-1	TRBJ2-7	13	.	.	CSVSRPGEYEQYF	TGCAGCGTATCAAGACCTGGAGAGTACGAGCAGTACTTC
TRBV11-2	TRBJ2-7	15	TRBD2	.	CASSASGTGTYEQYF	TGTGCCAGCAGCGCCAGCGGGACGGGCACCTACGAGCAGTACTTC
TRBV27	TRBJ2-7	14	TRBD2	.	CASSSAGTRYEQYF	TGTGCCAGCAGTTCCGCCGGGACTAGGTACGAGCAGTACTTC
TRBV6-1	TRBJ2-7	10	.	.	CASRGYEQYF	TGTGCCAGCCGGGGATACGAGCAGTACTTC
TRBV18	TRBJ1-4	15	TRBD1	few	CASSPSQGAYEKLFF	TGTGCCAGCTCACCATCTCAGGGGGCTTACGAAAAACTGTTTTTT
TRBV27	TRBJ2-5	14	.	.	CASSLVGTRETQYF	TGTGCCAGCAGTTTAGTGGGGACGCGGGAGACCCAGTACTTC
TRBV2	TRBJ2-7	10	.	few	CASSDYEQYF	TGTGCCAGCAGTGATTACGAGCAGTACTTC
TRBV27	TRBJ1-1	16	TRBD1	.	CASSLSWGTGNTEAFF	TGTGCCAGCAGTTTATCGTGGGGGACAGGGAACACTGAAGCTTTCTTT
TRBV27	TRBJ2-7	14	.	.	CASSLGGPPYEQYF	TGTGCCAGCAGTTTAGGGGGGCCGCCCTACGAGCAGTACTTC
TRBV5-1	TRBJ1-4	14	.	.	CASSLGKSSEKLFF	TGCGCCAGCAGCTTGGGGAAGTCGTCGGAAAAACTGTTTTTT